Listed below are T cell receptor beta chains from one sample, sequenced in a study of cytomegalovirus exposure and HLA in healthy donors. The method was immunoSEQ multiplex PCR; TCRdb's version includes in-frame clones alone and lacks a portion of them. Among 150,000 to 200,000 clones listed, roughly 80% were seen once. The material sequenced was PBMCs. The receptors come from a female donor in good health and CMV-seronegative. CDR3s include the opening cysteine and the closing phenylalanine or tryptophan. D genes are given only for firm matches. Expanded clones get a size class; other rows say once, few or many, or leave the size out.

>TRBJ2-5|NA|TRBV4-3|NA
TGCGCCAGCAGCCAAGATTTGGGGGCTAAGACCCAGTACTTC
CASSQDLGAKTQYF
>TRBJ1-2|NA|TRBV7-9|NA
TGTGCCAGCAGCTTTGGGGCCTATGGCTACACCTTC
CASSFGAYGYTF
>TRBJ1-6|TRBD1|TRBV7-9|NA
TGTGCCAGCAGCTCGGACAGGGAACGGGTGTCTAATAATTCACCCCTCCACTTT
CASSSDRERVSNNSPLHF
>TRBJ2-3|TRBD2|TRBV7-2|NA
TGTGCCAGCAGCTTGTGGTATGCGAGACTAGCGAAAGATACGCAGTATTTT
CASSLWYARLAKDTQYF
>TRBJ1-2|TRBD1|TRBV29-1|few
TGCAGCGCAGGGACAGGGTATGGCTACACCTTC
CSAGTGYGYTF
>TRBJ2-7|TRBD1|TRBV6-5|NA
TGTGCCAGCAGACTTTCGGGACAGGGCACCTACGAGCAGTACTTC
CASRLSGQGTYEQYF
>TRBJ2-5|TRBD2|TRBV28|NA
TGTGCCAGCAGTTTACTAGCGGGGGGTGTTGGAGAGACCCAGTACTTC
CASSLLAGGVGETQYF
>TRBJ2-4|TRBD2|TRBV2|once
TGTGCCAGCAACGGGGAGACTAGCGTAAACATTCAGTACTTC
CASNGETSVNIQYF
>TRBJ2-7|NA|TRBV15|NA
TGTGCCACCAGCAGAGATTCGGGGGTGGCGTACGAGCAGTACTTC
CATSRDSGVAYEQYF
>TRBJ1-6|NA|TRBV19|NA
TGTGCCAGTAGTCCGCCGCGGGGGCGTAATTCACCCCTCCACTTT
CASSPPRGRNSPLHF
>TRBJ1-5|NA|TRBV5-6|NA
TGTGCCAGCAGCTTGCGCGGGGGGAGTCAGCCCCAGCATTTT
CASSLRGGSQPQHF
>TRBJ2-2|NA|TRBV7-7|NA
TGTGCTAGCAGCTTATCCACGAGCCTGCGGGGGGAGCTGTTTTTT
CASSLSTSLRGELFF
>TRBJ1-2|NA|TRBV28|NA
TGTGCCAGCAGTTTGGGGGGGAGGAACTATGGCTACACCTTC
CASSLGGRNYGYTF
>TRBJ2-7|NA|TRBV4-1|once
TGCGCCAGCAGCCAAGAGTACTCCTACGAGCAGTACTTC
CASSQEYSYEQYF
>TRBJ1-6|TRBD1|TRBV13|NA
TGTGCCAGCGGAAAAGGACAGGGTATGCGGTCACCCCTCCACTTT
CASGKGQGMRSPLHF
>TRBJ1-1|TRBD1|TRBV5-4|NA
TGTGCCAGCAGCTTGGGGGGACAGCCGAACACTGAAGCTTTCTTT
CASSLGGQPNTEAFF
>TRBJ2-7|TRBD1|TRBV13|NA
TGTGCCAGCAGCCAACAGGGGCTACACTACGAGCAGTACTTC
CASSQQGLHYEQYF
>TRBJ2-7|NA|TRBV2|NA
TGTGCCAGCTACCGGATCGGGTTACGGTACTTC
CASYRIGLRYF
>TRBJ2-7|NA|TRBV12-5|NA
TGTGCTAGTAGGGGCTACGAGCAGTACTTC
CASRGYEQYF
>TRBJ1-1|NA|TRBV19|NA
TGTGCCAGTAGTCGACAGGAAACACTCTCTGAAGCTTTCTTT
CASSRQETLSEAFF
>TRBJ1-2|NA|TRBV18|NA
TGTGCCAGCTCACCGGAACCGACTTATGGCTACACCTTC
CASSPEPTYGYTF
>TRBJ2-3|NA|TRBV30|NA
TGTGCCTGGAGCGATACTAGCACGGGTTGGGTAAGGTTGGCAGATACGCAGTATTTT
CAWSDTSTGWVRLADTQYF
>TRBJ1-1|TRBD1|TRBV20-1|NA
TGCAGTGCTCGCCGGGACAGGAAAGCTTTCTTT
CSARRDRKAFF
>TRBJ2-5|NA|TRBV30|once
TGTGCCTGGGCCGGGACAACTTCTCAAGAGACCCAGTACTTC
CAWAGTTSQETQYF
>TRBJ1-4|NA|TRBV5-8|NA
TGTGCCAGCAGCTCGGTCCCGAGGGAAAAACTGTTTTTT
CASSSVPREKLFF
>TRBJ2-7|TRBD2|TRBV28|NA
TGTGCCAGCGGCCCTAGCGGGAGGGCGATCGGCGAGCAGTACTTC
CASGPSGRAIGEQYF